The rows below give T cell receptor beta chains drawn from one sample of a study of CD8 T cells in ankylosing spondylitis. Each CDR3 protein gets one entry after TCRdb re-called the 5' RACE reads with MiXCR. Of under 200,000 distinct CDR3 sequences in the sample, around a tenth were seen once. The specimen sequenced was blood, either unsorted or a sorted T cell fraction (not recorded which). The receptors stem from a male donor with ankylosing spondylitis or in good health (not recorded which). CDR3s include the opening cysteine and the closing phenylalanine or tryptophan. A D gene is named only where the DNA matches it firmly. Clone size is stated in some rows and not others, as once, few, many or a class when expanded.

d_call: -
j_call: TRBJ2-3
v_call: TRBV30
clone_size: many
cdr3_nt: TGTGCCTGGAGTGCCCACCAAGATACGCAGTATTTT
cdr3_aa: CAWSAHQDTQYF

d_call: TRBD2
j_call: TRBJ2-4
v_call: TRBV20-1
clone_size: -
cdr3_nt: TGCAGCGGGGGGAGGGCCAAAAACATTCAGTACTTC
cdr3_aa: CSGGRAKNIQYF

d_call: TRBD1
j_call: TRBJ1-4
v_call: TRBV2
clone_size: few
cdr3_nt: TGTGCCAGCAAGCCGGACAGGGGCGCGGCTAATGAAAAACTGTTTTTT
cdr3_aa: CASKPDRGAANEKLFF

d_call: -
j_call: TRBJ2-2
v_call: TRBV7-9
clone_size: few
cdr3_nt: TGTGCCAGCAGCTTGGCCCCCCTGAACACCGGGGAGCTGTTTTTT
cdr3_aa: CASSLAPLNTGELFF

d_call: -
j_call: TRBJ2-1
v_call: TRBV20-1
clone_size: many
cdr3_nt: TGCAGTGCCCGCAAGGGGGAGTTCTACAATGAGCAGTTCTTC
cdr3_aa: CSARKGEFYNEQFF

d_call: TRBD2
j_call: TRBJ2-2
v_call: TRBV25-1
clone_size: many
cdr3_nt: TGTGCCAGCAGTGAATCTTGGGGGGGGTCCGGGGAGCTGTTTTTT
cdr3_aa: CASSESWGGSGELFF

d_call: TRBD2
j_call: TRBJ2-2
v_call: TRBV27
clone_size: -
cdr3_nt: TGTGCCAGCACCCTAAGGCCTAGCGGGACCGGGGAGCTGTTTTTT
cdr3_aa: CASTLRPSGTGELFF

d_call: -
j_call: TRBJ2-7
v_call: TRBV6-2/TRBV6-3
clone_size: few
cdr3_nt: TGTGCCAGCAGTTCGCGAACAGGGTTCGGCGAGCAGTACTTC
cdr3_aa: CASSSRTGFGEQYF

d_call: -
j_call: TRBJ2-4
v_call: TRBV11-2
clone_size: -
cdr3_nt: TGTGCCAGCAGCGCAGACAGTTCCCGTGGGTCCAAAAACATTCAGTACTTC
cdr3_aa: CASSADSSRGSKNIQYF

d_call: TRBD2
j_call: TRBJ2-5
v_call: TRBV28
clone_size: many
cdr3_nt: TGTGCCAGCAGTCCCCCAAGCGGGGGGGGCCAAGGGACCCAGTACTTC
cdr3_aa: CASSPPSGGGQGTQYF

d_call: -
j_call: TRBJ2-3
v_call: TRBV5-1
clone_size: few
cdr3_nt: TGCGCCACCTCCAAAGGGGGTTCCACAGATACGCAGTATTTT
cdr3_aa: CATSKGGSTDTQYF

d_call: -
j_call: TRBJ1-2
v_call: TRBV5-4
clone_size: many
cdr3_nt: TGTGCCAGCAGCTTGTTATGGACAGATTATGGCTACACCTTC
cdr3_aa: CASSLLWTDYGYTF

d_call: -
j_call: TRBJ1-2
v_call: TRBV7-2
clone_size: many
cdr3_nt: TGTGCCAGCAGCTTATTAATTACCCGAGGGTTTAACTATGGCTACACCTTC
cdr3_aa: CASSLLITRGFNYGYTF

d_call: -
j_call: TRBJ2-4
v_call: TRBV2
clone_size: -
cdr3_nt: TGTGCCAGCAGTGATGCCAGGAAAAACATTCAGTACTTC
cdr3_aa: CASSDARKNIQYF

d_call: -
j_call: TRBJ2-5
v_call: TRBV20-1
clone_size: many
cdr3_nt: TGCAGTGCTAGAGGACAAGAGACCCAGTACTTC
cdr3_aa: CSARGQETQYF

d_call: TRBD2
j_call: TRBJ2-5
v_call: TRBV29-1
clone_size: many
cdr3_nt: TGCAGCGTCGCCCGGTCAGGTAGCGGGCACCAAGAGACCCAGTACTTC
cdr3_aa: CSVARSGSGHQETQYF

d_call: -
j_call: TRBJ2-5
v_call: TRBV12-3/TRBV12-4
clone_size: many
cdr3_nt: TGTGCCAGCACACAGCTGGGGCGGCCAGAAAAGACCCAGTACTTC
cdr3_aa: CASTQLGRPEKTQYF

d_call: TRBD2
j_call: TRBJ2-1
v_call: TRBV6-6
clone_size: -
cdr3_nt: TGTGCCAGCAGTTCGGGACTAGCCTTAACGATTGAGCAGTTCTTC
cdr3_aa: CASSSGLALTIEQFF

d_call: -
j_call: TRBJ2-2
v_call: TRBV10-2
clone_size: many
cdr3_nt: TGCGCCAGCAGTGTTGTCGGGGAGCTGTTTTTT
cdr3_aa: CASSVVGELFF

d_call: -
j_call: TRBJ2-2
v_call: TRBV29-1
clone_size: many
cdr3_nt: TGCAGCGGTGGGCAGGGAACCGGGGAGCTGTTTTTT
cdr3_aa: CSGGQGTGELFF

d_call: TRBD2
j_call: TRBJ2-1
v_call: TRBV5-1
clone_size: many
cdr3_nt: TGCGCCAGCAGCTCGGAGAGCGGGGGACGGTACAATGAGCAGTTCTTC
cdr3_aa: CASSSESGGRYNEQFF

d_call: -
j_call: TRBJ2-5
v_call: TRBV7-2
clone_size: few
cdr3_nt: TGTGCCAGCAGCTTAGAGGGACATGCATCAGAGACCCAGTACTTC
cdr3_aa: CASSLEGHASETQYF

d_call: -
j_call: TRBJ2-3
v_call: TRBV28
clone_size: many
cdr3_nt: TGTGCCAGCAGTTTGTGGGGGGATACGCAGTATTTT
cdr3_aa: CASSLWGDTQYF

d_call: TRBD1
j_call: TRBJ1-3
v_call: TRBV10-3
clone_size: many
cdr3_nt: TGTGCCATCAGTGACCGGGACAGGGGAAACACCATATATTTT
cdr3_aa: CAISDRDRGNTIYF

d_call: TRBD1
j_call: TRBJ2-5
v_call: TRBV7-9
clone_size: -
cdr3_nt: TGTGCCAGCAGCTTAGGAGGGGGCGCATCGGAGACCCAGTACTTC
cdr3_aa: CASSLGGGASETQYF

d_call: -
j_call: TRBJ2-2
v_call: TRBV29-1
clone_size: many
cdr3_nt: TGCAGCGTGGGGGAGACGGAGAACACCGGGGAGCTGTTTTTT
cdr3_aa: CSVGETENTGELFF

d_call: -
j_call: TRBJ1-3
v_call: TRBV6-1
clone_size: few
cdr3_nt: TGTGCCAGCACCGAGACCCGGCGGTCTGGAAACACCATATATTTT
cdr3_aa: CASTETRRSGNTIYF

d_call: TRBD1
j_call: TRBJ1-1
v_call: TRBV12-3/TRBV12-4
clone_size: many
cdr3_nt: TGTGCCAGCACGAAACAGGGGGCTGGGGACACTGAAGCTTTCTTT
cdr3_aa: CASTKQGAGDTEAFF

d_call: TRBD2
j_call: TRBJ2-7
v_call: TRBV5-1
clone_size: many
cdr3_nt: TGCGCCAGCAGCTTGGACTGGACTAGCGGGACCTCCTACGAGCAGTACTTC
cdr3_aa: CASSLDWTSGTSYEQYF

d_call: -
j_call: TRBJ1-2
v_call: TRBV2
clone_size: many
cdr3_nt: TGTGCCAGCAGTGAGGGCAACTATGGCTACACCTTC
cdr3_aa: CASSEGNYGYTF

d_call: -
j_call: TRBJ1-1
v_call: TRBV7-2
clone_size: few
cdr3_nt: TGTGCCAGCAGCTTAGATGGGGGGCGGTTGACTGAAGCTTTCTTT
cdr3_aa: CASSLDGGRLTEAFF